Listed below are T cell receptor beta chains from one sample, sequenced in a study of cytomegalovirus exposure and HLA in healthy donors. Assay used: immunoSEQ multiplex PCR; TCRdb lists only in-frame clones, some missing. The sample consists of 98,000 or so clones, 76% of them appearing once. The sequenced sample was PBMCs. Receptors were obtained from a woman in her late teens or twenties in good health and CMV-seropositive. The CDR3 runs from the conserved cysteine through the conserved F or W. A D gene is named only where the DNA matches it firmly. Size values are once, few and many counts, or a class for expanded clones, and some rows have none.

TRBV13	TRBJ1-1	-	-	CASSFSPGVNTEAFF	TGTGCCAGCAGCTTCTCTCCGGGGGTGAACACTGAAGCTTTCTTT
TRBV5-6	TRBJ2-7	-	-	CASSYTGSTYEQYF	TGTGCCAGCAGCTATACAGGGTCCACCTACGAGCAGTACTTC
TRBV10-3	TRBJ1-1	-	TRBD1	CAIRGTANTEAFF	TGTGCCATCAGGGGGACAGCGAACACTGAAGCTTTCTTT
TRBV30	TRBJ2-7	-	TRBD1	CAWEGQLGQYF	TGTGCCTGGGAGGGACAGCTCGGGCAGTACTTC
TRBV27	TRBJ1-2	-	-	CASSRESVGGYTF	TGTGCCAGCAGTCGGGAGAGTGTGGGTGGCTACACCTTC
TRBV9	TRBJ1-6	once	-	CASSDGRGGPNSPLHF	TGTGCCAGCAGCGATGGGAGGGGGGGCCCGAATTCACCCCTCCACTTT
TRBV19	TRBJ1-4	once	-	CASRPSGEKLFF	TGTGCCAGTAGGCCGTCGGGTGAAAAACTGTTTTTT
TRBV27	TRBJ1-5	-	TRBD1	CASSLSGTGGQPQHF	TGTGCCAGCAGTTTATCCGGGACAGGGGGTCAGCCCCAGCATTTT
TRBV19	TRBJ2-1	-	TRBD2	CASSNSLAGATYNEQFF	TGTGCCAGTAGTAACTCCCTAGCGGGAGCAACCTACAATGAGCAGTTCTTC
TRBV5-1	TRBJ2-3	few	TRBD2	CSSLATSGTSDTQYF	TGCTCCTCCCTAGCGACTAGCGGGACTTCAGATACGCAGTATTTT
TRBV5-1	TRBJ1-2	-	-	CASSLDPLGDYGYTF	TGCGCCAGCAGCTTGGACCCACTGGGAGACTATGGCTACACCTTC
TRBV15	TRBJ2-1	-	TRBD2	CATSGTTFDYNEQFF	TGTGCCACCAGCGGGACTACCTTCGACTACAATGAGCAGTTCTTC
TRBV5-1	TRBJ1-5	-	TRBD1	CASSLEGQGNQPQHF	TGCGCCAGCAGCTTGGAGGGACAGGGTAATCAGCCCCAGCATTTT
TRBV5-5	TRBJ1-1	-	-	CASSFTGPTEAFF	TGTGCCAGCAGCTTTACAGGTCCCACTGAAGCTTTCTTT
TRBV6-1	TRBJ1-5	-	TRBD1	CASSASGQGLNQPQHF	TGTGCCAGCAGTGCCTCGGGACAGGGGTTGAATCAGCCCCAGCATTTT
TRBV28	TRBJ2-7	-	-	CASSTTLDSYYEQYF	TGTGCCAGCAGCACCACCCTGGACAGTTACTACGAGCAGTACTTC
TRBV2	TRBJ2-3	-	TRBD2	CASSEAGTSGRNTDTQYF	TGTGCCAGCAGCGAGGCCGGGACTAGCGGGAGGAACACAGATACGCAGTATTTT
TRBV30	TRBJ2-7	-	-	CAWSSASVSYEQYF	TGTGCCTGGAGTAGTGCTAGCGTGTCCTACGAGCAGTACTTC